The 24 T cell receptor beta chains reported below all come from one sample, sequenced in a study of cytomegalovirus exposure and HLA in healthy donors. Both 60 Vbeta primers and 13 Jbeta primers went into the PCR. Sequencing was performed with immunoSEQ multiplex PCR; in TCRdb, only in-frame clones are kept and a portion is missing. The table has some 65,000 clones, around 68% seen once. Sequenced material: PBMCs. These receptors came from a woman aged 25 to 39 in good health and CMV-seronegative.

The chain recombines TRBV6-5 with TRBJ2-5; D possibly corresponds to TRBD2 (6 bases). The CDR3 runs to 13 residues. V lost 1 base and J lost 3, with 6 bases in between. CDR1 MNHEY and CDR2 SVGAGI come from the germline V gene. Here the CDR3 DNA reads TGTGCCAGCAGTTACTGGGGGGAAGAGACCCAGTACTTC. It is translated as CASSYWGEETQYF.

A few counts support this clone. The genes are TRBV4-1 and TRBJ1-4, with D unresolved. The length of the CDR3 is 14 residues. Per the germline V gene, CDR1 is MGHRA and CDR2 is YSYEKL. With 1 base removed from V and 4 bases from J, the gap between germline ends came to 7 bases. The CDR3 bases are TGCGCCAGCAGCCAAGTGAAGAGTAATGAAAAACTGTTTTTT. Amino acids: CASSQVKSNEKLFF.

This clone was observed a single time. The V call is TRBV30, the J call TRBJ1-3, with a tentative D call TRBD1 (5 bases). V was pared by 0 bases and J by 1 base, with 16 bases between. The CDR3 spans 17 residues. Germline-derived CDR1 and CDR2 are GTSNPN and SVGIG (reference sequence). The CDR3 protein is CAWSVRGLFVSGNTIYF. CDR3 in DNA: TGTGCCTGGAGTGTAAGGGGCTTATTTGTTTCTGGAAACACCATATATTTT.

The chain employs TRBV9 and TRBJ2-5, with a tentative D call TRBD2 (5 bases). The V gene's germline CDR1 is SGDLS and CDR2 YYNGEE. There are 14 residues in the CDR3. Trimming cost V 0 bases and J 4 bases, with 10 bases left between them. CDR3 bases: TGTGCCAGCAGCGTAGAGGTACGGGGAGAGACCCAGTACTTC. Translation: CASSVEVRGETQYF.

The chain combines TRBV2 with TRBJ2-7; 7 nucleotides align to TRBD1. The germline gives CDR1 SNHLY, CDR2 FYNNEI. V was clipped by 5 bases and J by 3 bases; unmatched bases: 4. The CDR3 consists of 13 residues. Written as DNA, the CDR3 is TGTGCCAGCAGTTCGACAGGGTTCTACGAGCAGTACTTC. Residues: CASSSTGFYEQYF. The whole variable domain, filled in from reference TRBV2 and TRBJ2-7, reads EPEVTQTPSHQVTQMGQEVILRCVPISNHLYFYWYRQILGQKVEFLVSFYNNEISEKSEIFDDQFSVERPDGSNFTLKIRSTKLEDSAMYFCASSSTGFYEQYFGPGTRLTVT.

This chain joins TRBV7-3 and TRBJ1-6; 8 nucleotides line up with TRBD1. CDR1 is SGHTA and CDR2 is FQGTGA in the germline V gene. With 2 bases clipped from V and 8 bases from J, the junction kept 8 bases outside the gene matches. The CDR3 length is 16 residues. For the CDR3, the DNA is TGTGCCAGCAGCTTATGGGCAGGGGGCATTTATTCACCCCTCCACTTT. Translated: CASSLWAGGIYSPLHF.

The genes are TRBV10-3 and TRBJ2-7; 9 nucleotides align to TRBD2. J was trimmed by 1 base and V by 0 bases; bases with no gene match: 13. The CDR3 totals 19 residues. Per the germline V gene, CDR1 is ENHRY and CDR2 is SYGVKD. CDR3 bases: TGTGCCATCAGTGAGTCAGTTTTTGCGGGGGGGCCAAGGTCCTACGAGCAGTACTTC. This encodes CAISESVFAGGPRSYEQYF.

The V call is TRBV7-2, the J call TRBJ2-3; 14 bases are shared with TRBD2. The CDR3 sequence is 15 residues long. Trimming removed 6 bases from V and 6 bases from J; junction bases left unmatched: 5. Germline V gene lookup returns CDR1 SGHTA and CDR2 FQGNSA. The CDR3 here is CASRRLAGGEDTQYF. CDR3 bases: TGTGCCAGCAGGCGACTAGCGGGGGGGGAGGATACGCAGTATTTT.

The table lists this clone with a count of one. The chain recombines TRBV7-6 with TRBJ2-3; 8 bases fit TRBD2. Trimming at V came to 3 bases and at J to 2 bases, leaving 1 base not matched to a gene. From germline, CDR1 is SGHVS and CDR2 FNYEAQ. CDR3 size: 14 residues. The CDR3 sequence is CASSFGGVTDTQYF. The CDR3 nucleotides are TGTGCCAGCAGCTTCGGGGGGGTCACAGATACGCAGTATTTT. Filled out from reference TRBV7-6 and TRBJ2-3, the complete variable domain reads GAGVSQSPRYKVTKRGQDVALRCDPISGHVSLYWYRQALGQGPEFLTYFNYEAQQDKSGLPNDRFSAERPEGSISTLTIQRTEQRDSAMYRCASSFGGVTDTQYFGPGTRLTVL.

This chain uses TRBV27 with TRBJ1-1; 10 bases agree with TRBD1. The CDR3 totals 14 residues. Germline V lookup: CDR1 MNHEY, CDR2 SMNVEV (reference sequence). V dropped 6 bases and J dropped 7; count of bases not matched to a gene: 8. DNA for the CDR3: TGTGCCAGCAGCTCCCGGGACAGGGGAGATGAAGCTTTCTTT. Translation: CASSSRDRGDEAFF.

This clone has only a few counts. The genes are TRBV4-1 and TRBJ2-7; the D gene is possibly TRBD1 (5 bases). The CDR3 loop spans 14 amino acids. V lost 1 base, J lost 4 bases, and 11 bases lay in between. Germline CDR1 is MGHRA and CDR2 is YSYEKL. The DNA of the CDR3 is TGCGCCAGCAGCCAAGTGGGGCGACAGTACGAGCAGTACTTC. Translated, it gives CASSQVGRQYEQYF.

This clone has only a few counts. The V gene is TRBV6-6, the J gene TRBJ1-1, with 7 bases aligning to TRBD1. Germline values: CDR1 MNHNY, CDR2 SVGAGI (reference sequence). The CDR3 is 12 amino acids. V was clipped by 7 bases and J by 5 bases; unmatched bases: 4. The CDR3 DNA reads as TGTGCCAGCACCTGGGGACAGACTGAAGCTTTCTTT. It yields the protein CASTWGQTEAFF.

There are a few counts of this clone. This chain links TRBV4-2 with TRBJ2-1; D is perhaps TRBD1 (5 bases). There are 14 residues in the CDR3. V lost 1 base, J lost 10 bases, and 14 bases lay in between. The V gene's germline CDR1 is LGHNA and CDR2 YNFKEQ. This CDR3 is CASSQGNRLEEQFF. In DNA form, the CDR3 reads TGTGCCAGCAGCCAAGGAAACAGGCTAGAGGAGCAGTTCTTC.

This chain joins TRBV6-1 and TRBJ1-5; 7 bases map to TRBD1. J gave up 3 bases and V 6 bases, and 5 bases lay outside the gene matches. The CDR3 covers 14 residues. Per the germline V gene, CDR1 is MNHNS and CDR2 is SASEGT. Here the CDR3 DNA reads TGTGCCAGCAGGTTTACAGGGGCCAATCAGCCCCAGCATTTT. Amino acids: CASRFTGANQPQHF.

CDR3 loop: CASGLFTGSPYGYTF. In DNA, the CDR3 is TGTGCTAGTGGTTTGTTCACAGGGAGCCCCTATGGCTACACCTTC. J is TRBJ1-2 and V is TRBV12-5; possibly TRBD1 for D (6 bases). In germline, CDR1 is LGHNT, CDR2 FRNRAP. Trimming stripped 2 bases from V and 4 bases from J, with 14 bases between. The CDR3 is 15 amino acids.

This clone was seen a handful of times. This sequence joins TRBV30 and TRBJ2-7; 10 positions match TRBD1. The V gene's germline CDR1 is GTSNPN and CDR2 SVGIG (reference sequence). J was trimmed by 7 bases and V by 3 bases; bases with no gene match: 9. The CDR3 loop spans 14 amino acids. DNA of the CDR3: TGTGCCTGGAGCGCCGGGACAGGGGATCAGGAGCAGTACTTC. Translation gives CAWSAGTGDQEQYF.

The chain uses TRBV4-1 and TRBJ1-2; D not certain. This CDR3 is 16 amino acids long. Germline V CDR1 and CDR2: MGHRA, YSYEKL. Between the trimmed V and J ends, which lost 0 bases and 4 bases, there was a span of 15 bases. The CDR3 DNA reads as TGCGCCAGCAGCCAAGATCGAAGCGCCTCGTCCTATGGCTACACCTTC. Protein: CASSQDRSASSYGYTF.

The chain links TRBV1 to TRBJ1-2; whether TRBD1, the table's D call, matches the DNA was not checked. TRBV1 is classified as a pseudogene. The CDR3 contains 19 residues. CDR3 sequence: CTSSQPPTQPGQGSYGYTF. CDR3 nucleotides: TGCACCAGCAGCCAACCACCAACACAACCGGGACAGGGAAGCTATGGCTACACCTTC.

V is TRBV6-5 and J is TRBJ2-7; the match to TRBD2 covers 7 bases. Germline CDR1 reads MNHEY; CDR2 reads SVGAGI. With V trimmed by 2 bases and J by 3 bases, 4 bases remained unmatched. The CDR3 has 14 amino acids. The DNA for the CDR3 is TGTGCCAGCAGTTACCTGGGGAGGGGCTACGAGCAGTACTTC. It translates to CASSYLGRGYEQYF.

The chain combines TRBV10-3 with TRBJ1-3; TRBD1 aligns across 7 bases. Germline V gene lookup returns CDR1 ENHRY and CDR2 SYGVKD. CDR3 length equals 15 residues. The V segment lost 2 bases and the J segment 3 bases; nucleotides outside the gene matches: 4. The CDR3 region is CAISERQGYGNTIYF. DNA of the CDR3: TGTGCCATCAGTGAGAGACAGGGTTATGGAAACACCATATATTTT.

The rearrangement links TRBV2 to TRBJ1-2; tentatively, D is TRBD1 (5 bases). This CDR3 region has 15 residues. Germline values: CDR1 SNHLY, CDR2 FYNNEI. The V and J ends lost 4 bases and 6 bases respectively, with 18 bases between them. DNA of the CDR3: TGTGCCAGCAGTGGGGGCAAAGGGTACCAGAATGGCTACACCTTC. Protein product: CASSGGKGYQNGYTF.

The chain has TRBV18 and TRBJ1-1, with TRBD1 matching 9 bases. This CDR3 is 16 amino acids long. J lost 3 bases, V lost 3 bases, and 8 bases had no gene match. The germline V gene has CDR1 KGHSH and CDR2 LQKENI. Written as DNA, the CDR3 is TGTGCCAGCTCACCGTACAGGGGACAGGGACACACTGAAGCTTTCTTT. It specifies CASSPYRGQGHTEAFF. The full variable domain, with the rest looked up from reference TRBV18 and TRBJ1-1, is NAGVMQNPRHLVRRRGQEARLRCSPMKGHSHVYWYRQLPEEGLKFMVYLQKENIIDESGMPKERFSAEFPKEGPSILRIQQVVRGDSAAYFCASSPYRGQGHTEAFFGQGTRLTVV.

This clone was seen a single time. The V gene is TRBV6-5, the J gene TRBJ2-7; 11 bases match TRBD2. Germline V gene data show CDR1 as MNHEY and CDR2 as SVGAGI. J was trimmed by 2 bases and V by 2 bases; bases with no gene match: 5. CDR3 length equals 16 residues. CDR3 sequence reads: CASSYLAGGQAYEQYF. The CDR3 coding sequence is TGTGCCAGCAGTTACCTAGCGGGGGGCCAAGCCTACGAGCAGTACTTC.

The table lists this clone with a few counts. V and J are TRBV5-1 and TRBJ1-2; D not certain. This CDR3 has 13 residues. Trimming shortened V by 0 bases and J by 7 bases, and 10 bases separated the two germline ends. Germline V gene data show CDR1 as SGHRS and CDR2 as YFSETQ. The CDR3 DNA follows: TGCGCCAGCAGCTTGGGAGACATCGGTGGCTACACCTTC. Encoded protein: CASSLGDIGGYTF.